The 20 T cell receptor beta chains below all came from one sample that was sequenced in a study of T cell clones after liver transplantation (dated by TCRdb to the late 2010s). The library was prepared using the immunoSEQ multiplex PCR assay. This immuneACCESS table, as held by TCRdb, lists in-frame sequences with V and J called but not all clones. Of the missing ones, under half trace to an unresolved V gene in checked studies; the others have no known cause. This sample is represented by some 75,000 clones; under 90% of them were singletons. Clones ranked in the top ten supply 0.6% of the sample. Sample time point, as interpreted from the label and publication: pre-transplant. Here the sequenced sample was CD4+ T cells from blood, taken before liver transplant. The receptors here all came from a human donor who received a liver transplant.

A few counts support this clone. The chain has TRBV2 and TRBJ2-7; D perhaps matches TRBD2 (6 bases). The CDR3 length is 14 residues. Trimming removed 8 bases from V and 6 bases from J, with 20 bases in between. Germline V CDR1 and CDR2: SNHLY, FYNNEI. DNA for the CDR3: TGTGCCAGCGTAGTCGAGACTAGTAGGAGCGAGCAGTACTTC. It codes for CASVVETSRSEQYF. Full variable domain (remainder filled in from reference TRBV2 and TRBJ2-7): EPEVTQTPSHQVTQMGQEVILRCVPISNHLYFYWYRQILGQKVEFLVSFYNNEISEKSEIFDDQFSVERPDGSNFTLKIRSTKLEDSAMYFCASVVETSRSEQYFGPGTRLTVT.

This clone was found once. The V gene is TRBV15, the J gene TRBJ2-3; D not resolved. The CDR3 contains 12 residues. V lost 5 bases and J lost 1, with 4 bases in between. Germline V gene sequence: CDR1 LNHNV, CDR2 YYDKDF (reference sequence). CDR3 loop: CATSPGTDTQYF. As DNA, the CDR3 is TGTGCCACCAGCCCGGGCACAGATACGCAGTATTTT.

About this clone: The sample carries other DNA sequences with the same CDR3. The rearrangement uses TRBV5-1 and TRBJ2-7, with TRBD1 as a possible D gene (6 bases). Trimming left V 4 bases short and J 3 bases short, with 14 bases between. Germline CDR1 reads SGHRS; CDR2 reads YFSETQ. The CDR3 consists of 14 residues. CDR3 region: CASSLLVGGYEQYF. DNA for the CDR3: TGCGCCAGCAGCCTACTCGTAGGGGGCTACGAGCAGTACTTC.

This clone is medium-sized. The genes are TRBV30 and TRBJ1-1; D gene uncertain. The CDR3 is made up of 11 amino acids. Germline CDR1 and CDR2: GTSNPN and SVGIG (reference sequence). V lost 2 bases, J lost 5 bases, and 6 bases lay in between. The chain's CDR3 is CAWSRDTEAFF. In DNA, the CDR3 is TGTGCCTGGAGTAGGGATACTGAAGCTTTCTTT.

The V call is TRBV11-1, the J call TRBJ2-7, with TRBD1 matching over 8 bases. The germline V gene encodes CDR1 SGHAT and CDR2 FQDESV (reference sequence). The CDR3 consists of 14 residues. V gave up 8 bases and J gave up 1 base; unmatched junction bases: 7. CDR3 nucleotides: TGTGCCAGCTTAGGACAGGGAGAATCCTACGAGCAGTACTTC. Translating it yields CASLGQGESYEQYF. The whole variable domain, remainder taken from reference TRBV11-1 and TRBJ2-7, is EAEVAQSPRYKITEKSQAVAFWCDPISGHATLYWYRQILGQGPELLVQFQDESVVDDSQLPKDRFSAERLKGVDSTLKIQPAELGDSAMYLCASLGQGESYEQYFGPGTRLTVT.

This clone was detected once. The chain is built from TRBV28 and TRBJ1-2; 8 bases line up with TRBD1. With 4 bases clipped from V and 8 bases from J, the junction kept 9 bases outside the gene matches. CDR3 length: 14 amino acids. Germline V gene sequence: CDR1 MDHEN, CDR2 SYDVKM. The CDR3 is CASSSGQGTDGYTF. The CDR3 DNA reads as TGTGCCAGCAGTTCCGGACAGGGTACGGACGGCTACACCTTC.

This clone was recorded a few times. The CDR3 sequence is CASSQGITWRAEPNYGYTF. CDR3 in DNA: TGCGCCAGCAGCCAAGGGATCACATGGAGGGCAGAGCCCAACTATGGCTACACCTTC. This chain uses TRBV4-3 with TRBJ1-2; D gene unclear. Per germline, CDR1 LGHNA and CDR2 YSLEER. This CDR3 comprises 19 residues. The ends were cut back, 1 base at V and 2 bases at J, with 23 bases in the middle.

The J gene is TRBJ2-2, the V gene TRBV5-1, with D tentatively TRBD1 (5 bases). V lost 1 base, J lost 8 bases, and 15 bases lay in between. Germline V lookup: CDR1 SGHRS, CDR2 YFSETQ. The CDR3 has 15 amino acids. The CDR3 nucleotides are TGCGCCAGCAGCTTGACCACAGACCGACAGGGGGAGCTGTTTTTT. Translated, it gives CASSLTTDRQGELFF. The variable domain in full, with the rest retrieved from reference TRBV5-1 and TRBJ2-2, is KAGVTQTPRYLIKTRGQQVTLSCSPISGHRSVSWYQQTPGQGLQFLFEYFSETQRNKGNFPGRFSGRQFSNSRSEMNVSTLELGDSALYLCASSLTTDRQGELFFGEGSRLTVL.

The genes are TRBV5-1 and TRBJ1-2; TRBD1 matches at 9 bases. Germline V CDR1 and CDR2: SGHRS, YFSETQ. Trimming took 0 bases from V and 4 from J; bases not matched to a gene: 4. The CDR3 covers 15 residues. CDR3 sequence reads: CASSLAPGQGYGYTF. The CDR3, as DNA: TGCGCCAGCAGCTTGGCACCGGGACAGGGCTATGGCTACACCTTC.

This clone turned up a few times. The rearrangement links TRBV28 to TRBJ2-7; D gene unclear. This CDR3 contains 11 residues. Germline V gene sequence: CDR1 MDHEN, CDR2 SYDVKM. V lost 2 bases and J lost 4, with 3 bases in between. The CDR3 spells CASSLRYEQYF. CDR3 in DNA: TGTGCCAGCAGTTTACGATACGAGCAGTACTTC.

This chain connects TRBV29-1 to TRBJ2-3, with 7 bases aligning to TRBD1. J was trimmed by 1 base and V by 4 bases; bases with no gene match: 2. The CDR3 is made up of 13 amino acids. Germline V gene sequence: CDR1 SQVTM, CDR2 ANQGSEA. The CDR3 spells CSVGQGGTDTQYF. The CDR3 DNA reads as TGCAGCGTTGGACAGGGAGGCACAGATACGCAGTATTTT.

This clone was detected only once. The genes are TRBV2 and TRBJ2-1, with 14 bases lining up with TRBD2. The trim removed 8 bases at V and 7 bases at J, leaving 10 bases unmatched. The CDR3 runs 16 residues. The germline CDR1 and CDR2 sequences are SNHLY and FYNNEI. The CDR3 reads CASALGLAGVGNEQFF. CDR3 in DNA: TGTGCCAGCGCACTGGGACTAGCGGGAGTAGGAAATGAGCAGTTCTTC.

Concerning this clone: Additional DNA sequences in this sample encode the identical CDR3. This rearrangement joins TRBV18 to TRBJ2-2, with D possibly TRBD1 on 6 matching bases. This CDR3 spans 13 amino acids. CDR1 and CDR2 from the germline V gene are KGHSH and LQKENI. V dropped 3 bases and J dropped 4 bases, with 6 bases sitting between them. The CDR3 coding sequence is TGTGCCAGCTCACCGGACAGCACCGGGGAGCTGTTTTTT. Residues: CASSPDSTGELFF.

The V and J genes are TRBV19 and TRBJ1-1; D call uncertain. V gave up 4 bases and J gave up 4 bases, with 22 bases separating them. Germline loops: CDR1 LNHDA, CDR2 SQIVND (reference sequence). The CDR3 is 17 amino acids. The CDR3 nucleotides are TGTGCCAGTAGTAGTGACCGGGAGCTAAGAACGGGCACTGAAGCTTTCTTT. Protein product: CASSSDRELRTGTEAFF. Drawing the rest from reference TRBV19 and TRBJ1-1, the complete variable domain is DGGITQSPKYLFRKEGQNVTLSCEQNLNHDAMYWYRQDPGQGLRLIYYSQIVNDFQKGDIAEGYSVSREKKESFPLTVTSAQKNPTAFYLCASSSDRELRTGTEAFFGQGTRLTVV.

The CDR3 DNA reads TGCGCCAGCAGCCCCGGGACAGCTCGGGATGAAAAACTGTTTTTT. Translation: CASSPGTARDEKLFF. The genes are TRBV5-1 and TRBJ1-4; 7 nucleotides align to TRBD1. The CDR3 covers 15 residues. Losses at the gene ends were 4 bases for V and 6 bases for J; bases not matched to a gene: 9. CDR1 is SGHRS, CDR2 YFSETQ, per germline.

The chain recombines TRBV28 with TRBJ1-1, with D possibly TRBD1 on 5 matching bases. The CDR3 runs to 16 residues. Germline CDR1 reads MDHEN; CDR2 reads SYDVKM. Trimming stripped 1 base from V and 4 bases from J, with 16 bases between. CDR3 amino acids: CASSLYRGNDRTEAFF. The CDR3 DNA is TGTGCCAGCAGTTTATACCGGGGGAACGACCGCACTGAAGCTTTCTTT.

The rearrangement links TRBV11-3 to TRBJ2-3, with D perhaps assigned TRBD1 or TRBD2 (7 bases each). Germline CDR1 SGHNT, CDR2 YENEEA. The CDR3 covers 16 residues. Trimming removed 5 bases at V and 5 bases at J, with 20 bases between. DNA of the CDR3: TGTGCCAGCAGCCCAGGGGGGGGCAGAGAGGGAGATACGCAGTATTTT. It is translated as CASSPGGGREGDTQYF. Full variable domain (outside the CDR3, taken from reference TRBV11-3 and TRBJ2-3): EAGVVQSPRYKIIEKKQPVAFWCNPISGHNTLYWYLQNLGQGPELLIRYENEEAVDDSQLPKDRFSAERLKGVDSTLKIQPAELGDSAVYLCASSPGGGREGDTQYFGPGTRLTVL.

This chain uses TRBV9 with TRBJ2-5; no clear D. The CDR3 sequence is 16 residues long. In germline, CDR1 is SGDLS, CDR2 YYNGEE. With 3 bases removed from V and 4 bases from J, the gap between germline ends came to 19 bases. CDR3 sequence: CASSGTGSSPLETQYF. The CDR3 region has the DNA TGTGCCAGCAGCGGAACCGGGTCCTCCCCACTAGAGACCCAGTACTTC. Full variable domain (missing parts from reference TRBV9 and TRBJ2-5): DSGVTQTPKHLITATGQRVTLRCSPRSGDLSVYWYQQSLDQGLQFLIQYYNGEERAKGNILERFSAQQFPDLHSELNLSSLELGDSALYFCASSGTGSSPLETQYFGPGTRLLVL.

The V gene is TRBV6-6, the J gene TRBJ1-1; possibly TRBD1 for D (5 bases). V was trimmed by 7 bases and J by 1 base, leaving 13 bases between them. CDR1 is MNHNY, CDR2 SVGAGI, per germline (reference sequence). There are 14 residues in the CDR3. This chain's CDR3 is CASIPFGANTEAFF. CDR3 coding DNA: TGTGCCAGCATCCCCTTCGGGGCGAACACTGAAGCTTTCTTT.

V and J are TRBV6-6 and TRBJ2-1; D might be TRBD1 or TRBD2, each matching 7 bases. The CDR3 contains 14 residues. V lost 6 bases, J lost 10 bases, and 19 bases lay in between. The V gene's germline CDR1 is MNHNY and CDR2 SVGAGI (reference sequence). The CDR3 sequence: CASRATGWGGEQFF. CDR3 sequence (DNA): TGTGCCAGCAGAGCGACAGGGTGGGGGGGAGAGCAGTTCTTC.